These 19 T cell receptor beta chains were all obtained from the same sample, sequenced in a study of shared clonotypes between healthy human individuals. The data were produced by immunoSEQ multiplex PCR, yet TCRdb's version contains in-frame clones alone and is incomplete. This table has about 2.1 million clones, about 94% appearing once. The naive CD8 population came from CD45RO-negative cells selected for CCR7, without terminally differentiated effector memory CD45RA+ cells. Sequencing input: naive CD8+ T cells from PBMCs. These receptors were obtained from a man younger than 35 in good health. Some clones in this sample may be carry-over from other donors' samples.

V gene TRBV5-6 combines with J gene TRBJ2-2; TRBD1 agrees at 10 bases. With 4 bases clipped from V and 13 bases from J, the junction kept 4 bases outside the gene matches. The CDR3 runs 12 residues. Germline V gives CDR1 SGHDT, CDR2 YYEEEE. This CDR3 is CASSPTGGGLFF. The DNA for the CDR3 is TGTGCCAGCAGCCCGACAGGGGGCGGGCTGTTTTTT.

CDR3 in amino acids: CASSLAALTGANTEAFF. In nucleotides, the CDR3 is TGTGCCAGCAGCTTAGCTGCCTTGACAGGGGCGAACACTGAAGCTTTCTTT. This rearrangement joins TRBV7-9 to TRBJ1-1; TRBD1 agrees at 8 bases. Germline values: CDR1 SEHNR, CDR2 FQNEAQ (reference sequence). After removal of 0 bases from V and 1 base from J, the junction contained 7 bases not matched to a gene. The CDR3 covers 17 residues.

This chain joins TRBV27 and TRBJ1-5; D is uncertain. The germline V gene encodes CDR1 MNHEY and CDR2 SMNVEV (reference sequence). Trimming took off 4 bases at V and 1 base at J, with 11 bases between the two ends. There are 15 residues in the CDR3. The CDR3 region is CASSSRLESNQPQHF. The CDR3 region has the DNA TGTGCCAGCAGTTCCAGGTTAGAAAGCAATCAGCCCCAGCATTTT.

The chain has TRBV7-2 and TRBJ1-1, with D possibly TRBD1 on 6 matching bases. V was clipped by 4 bases and J by 1 base, with 22 bases between them. Looked up from germline, CDR1 is SGHTA and CDR2 is FQGNSA. The CDR3 has 18 residues. In DNA form, the CDR3 reads TGTGCCAGCAGCTCAAGAGATTGGGGGGGCGGCACGAACACTGAAGCTTTCTTT. Its protein is CASSSRDWGGGTNTEAFF.

The chain is built from TRBV7-7 and TRBJ1-1; D gene unclear. CDR1 is SSHAT and CDR2 is FNYEAQ in the germline V gene (reference sequence). V was clipped by 6 bases and J by 3 bases, with 8 bases between them. The CDR3 length is 12 residues. DNA of the CDR3: TGTGCCAGCAGTCCCCTAGACACTGAAGCTTTCTTT. This encodes CASSPLDTEAFF.

The chain recombines TRBV25-1 with TRBJ2-7; TRBD1 agrees at 7 bases. J was trimmed by 2 bases and V by 2 bases; bases with no gene match: 6. Germline CDR1 MGHDK, CDR2 SYGVNS. The CDR3 runs to 15 residues. CDR3 residues: CASSESGQAPYEQYF. CDR3 DNA sequence: TGTGCCAGCAGTGAAAGCGGACAGGCTCCCTACGAGCAGTACTTC.

The gene calls are TRBV7-9 and TRBJ2-3; no definite D call. This CDR3 comprises 17 residues. V was shortened by 2 bases and J by 0 bases, with 15 bases between the two germline ends. Germline CDR1 reads SEHNR; CDR2 reads FQNEAQ (reference sequence). For the CDR3, the DNA is TGTGCCAGCAGCTTAACGGGCCCCACACAGAGCACAGATACGCAGTATTTT. Translated: CASSLTGPTQSTDTQYF.

The V call is TRBV19, the J call TRBJ1-2, with unresolved D. CDR3 size: 13 residues. Trimming took off 6 bases at V and 4 bases at J, with 12 bases between the two ends. Germline V lookup: CDR1 LNHDA, CDR2 SQIVND (reference sequence). CDR3 loop: CASRSAASYGYTF. Here the CDR3 DNA reads TGTGCCAGTAGGTCCGCAGCCTCCTATGGCTACACCTTC.

The chain combines TRBV19 with TRBJ1-1; D not certain. Germline CDR1 reads LNHDA; CDR2 reads SQIVND (reference sequence). V was cut by 4 bases and J by 6 bases, with 18 bases left in between. The CDR3 length is 15 residues. The CDR3 nucleotides are TGTGCCAGTAGTAGATCGAGACACCCCGACGCTGAAGCTTTCTTT. Its protein is CASSRSRHPDAEAFF.

The J gene is TRBJ2-3, the V gene TRBV27; D gene unclear. In germline, CDR1 is MNHEY, CDR2 SMNVEV (reference sequence). V was clipped by 8 bases and J by 0 bases, with 9 bases between them. This CDR3 contains 13 residues. As DNA, the CDR3 is TGTGCCAGCTGCCGATCTAGCACAGATACGCAGTATTTT. Its translation is CASCRSSTDTQYF.

The chain employs TRBV6-6 and TRBJ2-5, with 10 positions matching TRBD2. The V segment lost 1 base and the J segment 4 bases; nucleotides outside the gene matches: 6. The CDR3 is 16 residues long. In germline, CDR1 is MNHNY, CDR2 SVGAGI (reference sequence). The CDR3 DNA follows: TGTGCCAGCAGTTACTTCCCTAGCGGGAGTGGAGAGACCCAGTACTTC. It yields the protein CASSYFPSGSGETQYF.

This clone has only one observation. The V gene is TRBV7-2, the J gene TRBJ1-1, with D possibly matching TRBD1 (6 bases). The CDR3 is made up of 16 amino acids. V lost 5 bases and J 1 base, leaving 17 bases between the germline ends. Germline V gene sequence: CDR1 SGHTA, CDR2 FQGNSA. This chain's CDR3 is CASSTLREQGNTEAFF. Here the CDR3 DNA reads TGTGCCAGCAGCACCCTAAGGGAACAGGGGAACACTGAAGCTTTCTTT.

The chain carries TRBV6-5 and TRBJ1-5; no reliable D call. The CDR3 extends over 14 amino acids. V dropped 8 bases and J dropped 0 bases, with 11 bases sitting between them. CDR1 and CDR2 from the germline V gene are MNHEY and SVGAGI. The CDR3 coding sequence is TGTGCCAGCTCGGCTTTAGTTAGCAATCAGCCCCAGCATTTT. Translating it yields CASSALVSNQPQHF.

The chain links TRBV9 to TRBJ2-7, with TRBD2 matching 7 bases. The V gene end was trimmed by 0 bases and the J gene end by 2 bases; junction bases not matched to a gene: 5. CDR1 is SGDLS and CDR2 is YYNGEE in the germline V gene. The CDR3 covers 15 residues. The CDR3 here is CASSVGRSGTYEQYF. Here the CDR3 DNA reads TGTGCCAGCAGCGTAGGTCGCAGCGGGACCTACGAGCAGTACTTC.

V is TRBV4-1 and J is TRBJ2-1; the D gene is possibly TRBD2 (5 bases). CDR1 is MGHRA and CDR2 is YSYEKL in the germline V gene. This CDR3 spans 15 amino acids. Trimming took 1 base from V and 8 from J, leaving 15 bases between them. CDR3 in DNA: TGCGCCAGCAGCCAAGGCAGAGGGTTCAGGTATGAGCAGTTCTTC. This sequence encodes CASSQGRGFRYEQFF.

This chain connects TRBV6-5 to TRBJ1-1; D is unresolved. There are 13 residues in the CDR3. Germline CDR1 is MNHEY and CDR2 is SVGAGI. V lost 6 bases to trimming and J lost 4 bases, with 12 bases between them. CDR3 coding DNA: TGTGCCAGCAGGGCAGGAGGTGTCACTGAAGCTTTCTTT. This encodes CASRAGGVTEAFF.

This chain connects TRBV28 to TRBJ1-1; D call uncertain. Germline values: CDR1 MDHEN, CDR2 SYDVKM. V lost 6 bases and J lost 0, with 8 bases in between. This CDR3 is 13 amino acids long. CDR3 DNA: TGTGCCAGCAGCACCAATATGAACACTGAAGCTTTCTTT. It encodes CASSTNMNTEAFF.

With respect to this clone: Other DNA sequences from this sample encode an identical CDR3 as well. The chain has TRBV5-6 and TRBJ2-5; a weak D match, TRBD1 (6 bases). V dropped 0 bases and J dropped 5 bases, with 11 bases sitting between them. CDR3 length equals 14 residues. Germline-derived CDR1 and CDR2 are SGHDT and YYEEEE. Here the CDR3 DNA reads TGTGCCAGCAGCTTGGTGGACAGAGGGGAGACCCAGTACTTC. Its translation: CASSLVDRGETQYF.

V gene TRBV27 combines with J gene TRBJ2-4; TRBD2 aligns across 7 bases. The CDR3 length is 19 residues. CDR1 is MNHEY and CDR2 is SMNVEV in the germline V gene (reference sequence). V was pared by 3 bases and J by 2 bases, with 16 bases of the junction left unmatched. CDR3: CASSFRIVGRANSKNIQYF. The CDR3 coding sequence is TGTGCCAGCAGTTTCCGTATAGTGGGGAGGGCTAATTCCAAAAACATTCAGTACTTC.